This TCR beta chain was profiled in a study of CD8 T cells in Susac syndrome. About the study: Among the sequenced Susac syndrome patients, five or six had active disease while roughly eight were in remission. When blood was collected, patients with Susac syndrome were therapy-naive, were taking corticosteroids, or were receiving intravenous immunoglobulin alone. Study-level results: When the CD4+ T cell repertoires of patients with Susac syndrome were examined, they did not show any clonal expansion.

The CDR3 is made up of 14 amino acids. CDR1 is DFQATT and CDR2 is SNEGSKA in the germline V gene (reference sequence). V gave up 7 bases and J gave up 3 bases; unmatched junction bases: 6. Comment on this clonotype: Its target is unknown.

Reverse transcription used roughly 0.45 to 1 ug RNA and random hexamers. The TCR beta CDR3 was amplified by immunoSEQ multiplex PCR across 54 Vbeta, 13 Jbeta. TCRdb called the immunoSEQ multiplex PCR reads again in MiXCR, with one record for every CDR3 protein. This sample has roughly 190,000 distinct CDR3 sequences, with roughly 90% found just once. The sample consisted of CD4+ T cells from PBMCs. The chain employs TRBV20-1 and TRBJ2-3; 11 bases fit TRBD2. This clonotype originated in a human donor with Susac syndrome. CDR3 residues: CSGSSGGRTDTQYF. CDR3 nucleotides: TGCAGTGGATCTAGCGGGGGGAGGACAGATACGCAGTATTTT.